This record looks at one T cell receptor beta chain sequence and its context. Its target is unknown. A read error may account for a junction end that differs from germline. TCRdb called the multiplex PCR reads again in MiXCR, with one record for every CDR3 protein. The data show over 9,000 distinct CDR3 sequences, approximately 55% seen once. The sample originates from a study of breast tumors, draining lymph nodes, adjacent tissues. CDR1 is SEHNR and CDR2 is FQNEAQ in the germline V gene (reference sequence). The CDR3 contains 17 residues. Study-wide points: Compared with basal-like, luminal-like tumors shared significantly more repertoire with nontumor tissue. Findings are consistent with lymph node origin and intratumoral expansion of most tumor T cells. Tumor repertoires ranked between lymph nodes and nontumor tissue in diversity, with V and J gene preferences.

The chain combines TRBV7-9 with TRBJ1-3, with unresolved D. The sample was breast tumor tissue. The receptor comes from a female donor with breast cancer. Some clones in this sample may be carry-over from other donors' samples. CDR3 amino acids: CASSLVAAYYSGNPIYF. DNA for the CDR3: TGTGCCAGCAGCTTAGTGGCAGCTTATTACTCTGGAAACCCCATATATTTT.